Sequencing of this T cell receptor (beta chain) was carried out in a study of T-cell reconstitution after alpha-beta-depleted transplantation in children. This CDR3 region has 17 residues. CDR1 LGHNA and CDR2 YNFKEQ come from the germline V gene. Trimming at V came to 0 bases and at J to 8 bases, leaving 15 bases not matched to a gene. Using unique molecular identifiers, the investigators prepared the TCRbeta library. TCRdb independently ran MiXCR on the PCR reads; one entry per CDR3 protein. The sample lists roughly 98,000 distinct CDR3 sequences; roughly 16% were seen once. This clonotype has a handful of counts.

The sequencing here drew on PBMCs, mostly from graft donor cells, taken 180 days after TCRalphabeta/CD19-depleted stem cell transplant. The sequence came from a male patient between 2 and 9 years old who had a stem cell transplant for acute lymphoblastic leukemia, so the T cells may come from the graft donor. This chain connects TRBV4-2 to TRBJ1-2; 7 bases map to TRBD1. In DNA, the CDR3 is TGTGCCAGCAGCCAAGATGGGGTCGACAGGGTCCTGCGGGGCTACACCTTC. Its translation is CASSQDGVDRVLRGYTF.